This T cell receptor beta chain was recovered during a study of early T cells in non-severe SARS-CoV-2 infection. Across the whole study: Whole-blood bulk RNA, unsorted, was sequenced, and chains were unpaired. The study's findings and limits: Reliance on VDJdb matching favored anti-spike CD8 responses; private and CD4 specificities were missed.

This clonotype was detected a few times. Its antigen remains unidentified. Unique molecular identifiers were affixed to single, distinct cDNA molecules. TCRdb passed the 5' RACE reads through MiXCR, listing each CDR3 protein once. The sample lists 48,000 or so distinct CDR3 sequences; approximately 13% were seen once. After removal of 3 bases from V and 2 bases from J, the junction contained 8 bases not matched to a gene. The CDR3 runs to 16 residues. Germline V gene sequence: CDR1 KGHSH, CDR2 LQKENI. The chain combines TRBV18 with TRBJ2-3, with 7 bases identical to TRBD1. Sequencing used whole blood. The sequence came from an adult who was a healthcare worker with PCR-confirmed SARS-CoV-2 infection or an uninfected control (not recorded which). The CDR3 DNA reads as TGTGCCAGCTCACCCCCGGGACAGACGTTCACAGATACGCAGTATTTT. Protein: CASSPPGQTFTDTQYF.